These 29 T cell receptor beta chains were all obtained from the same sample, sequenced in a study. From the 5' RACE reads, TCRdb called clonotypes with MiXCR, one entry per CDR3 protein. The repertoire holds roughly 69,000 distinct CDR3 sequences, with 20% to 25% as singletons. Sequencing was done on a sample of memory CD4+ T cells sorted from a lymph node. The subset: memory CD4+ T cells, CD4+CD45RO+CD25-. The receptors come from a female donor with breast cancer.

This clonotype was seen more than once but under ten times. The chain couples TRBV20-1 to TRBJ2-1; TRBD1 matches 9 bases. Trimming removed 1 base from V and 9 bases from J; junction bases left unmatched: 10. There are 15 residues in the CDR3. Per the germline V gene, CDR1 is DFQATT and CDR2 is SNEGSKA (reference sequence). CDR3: CSARAIGGQGGEQFF. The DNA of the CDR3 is TGCAGTGCTAGAGCCATTGGGGGACAGGGAGGTGAGCAGTTCTTC.

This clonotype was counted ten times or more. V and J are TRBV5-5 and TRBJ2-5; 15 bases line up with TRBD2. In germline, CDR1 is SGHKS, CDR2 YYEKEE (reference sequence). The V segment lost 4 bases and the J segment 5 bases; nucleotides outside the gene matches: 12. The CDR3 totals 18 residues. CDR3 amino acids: CASSRLRTSGGAGETQYF. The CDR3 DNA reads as TGTGCCAGCAGCCGACTCCGGACTAGCGGGGGGGCTGGGGAGACCCAGTACTTC.

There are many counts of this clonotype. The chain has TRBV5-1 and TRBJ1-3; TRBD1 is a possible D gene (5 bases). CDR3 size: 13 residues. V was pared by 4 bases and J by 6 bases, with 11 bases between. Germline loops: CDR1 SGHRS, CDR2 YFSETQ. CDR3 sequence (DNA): TGCGCCAGCAGCCCGGGACTTATAAACACCATATATTTT. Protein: CASSPGLINTIYF.

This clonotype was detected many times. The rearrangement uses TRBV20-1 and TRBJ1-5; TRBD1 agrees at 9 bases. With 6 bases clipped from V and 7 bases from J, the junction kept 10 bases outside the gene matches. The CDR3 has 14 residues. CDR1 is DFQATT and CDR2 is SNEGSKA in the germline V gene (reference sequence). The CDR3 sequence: CSAPPGDRVQPQHF. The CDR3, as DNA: TGCAGTGCCCCACCAGGGGACAGGGTACAGCCCCAGCATTTT.

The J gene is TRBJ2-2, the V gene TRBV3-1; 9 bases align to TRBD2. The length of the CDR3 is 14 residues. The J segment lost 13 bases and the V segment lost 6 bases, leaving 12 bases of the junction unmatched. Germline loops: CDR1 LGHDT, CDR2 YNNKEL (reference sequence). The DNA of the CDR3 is TGTGCCAGCAGTCCGGGACTAGCATTTGTCGGGCTGTTTTTT. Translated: CASSPGLAFVGLFF.

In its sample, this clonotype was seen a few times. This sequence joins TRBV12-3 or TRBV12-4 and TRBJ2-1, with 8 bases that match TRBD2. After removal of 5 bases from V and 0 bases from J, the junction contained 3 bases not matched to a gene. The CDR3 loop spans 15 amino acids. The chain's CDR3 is CASSKRESSYNEQFF. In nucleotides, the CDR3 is TGTGCCAGCAGTAAGCGGGAGAGCTCCTACAATGAGCAGTTCTTC.

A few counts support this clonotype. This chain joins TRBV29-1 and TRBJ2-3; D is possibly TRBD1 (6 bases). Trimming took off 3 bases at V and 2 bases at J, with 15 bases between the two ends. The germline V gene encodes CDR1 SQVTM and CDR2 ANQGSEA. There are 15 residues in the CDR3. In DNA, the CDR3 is TGCAGCGTTGATGGAGGTGGACAGTACACAGATACGCAGTATTTT. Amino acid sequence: CSVDGGGQYTDTQYF.

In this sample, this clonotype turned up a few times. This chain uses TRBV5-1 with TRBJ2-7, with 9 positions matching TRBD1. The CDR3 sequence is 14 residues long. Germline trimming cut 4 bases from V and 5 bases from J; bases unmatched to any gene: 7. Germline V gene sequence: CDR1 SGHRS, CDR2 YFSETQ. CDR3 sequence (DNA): TGCGCCAGCAGCCAGGGACAGGGCGGGGACGAGCAGTACTTC. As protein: CASSQGQGGDEQYF.

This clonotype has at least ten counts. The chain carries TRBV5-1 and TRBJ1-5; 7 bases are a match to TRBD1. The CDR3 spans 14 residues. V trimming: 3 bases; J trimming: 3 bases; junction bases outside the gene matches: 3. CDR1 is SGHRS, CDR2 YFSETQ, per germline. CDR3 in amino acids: CASSSGQHNQPQHF. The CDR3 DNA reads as TGCGCCAGCAGCTCGGGACAGCACAATCAGCCCCAGCATTTT.

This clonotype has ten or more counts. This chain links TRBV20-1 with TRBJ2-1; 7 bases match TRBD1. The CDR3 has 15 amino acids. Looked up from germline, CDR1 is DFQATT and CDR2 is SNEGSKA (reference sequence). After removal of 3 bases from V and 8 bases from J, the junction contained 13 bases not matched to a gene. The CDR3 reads CSASPTRGQFYEQFF. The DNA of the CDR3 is TGCAGTGCTAGCCCAACCAGGGGACAGTTCTATGAGCAGTTCTTC.

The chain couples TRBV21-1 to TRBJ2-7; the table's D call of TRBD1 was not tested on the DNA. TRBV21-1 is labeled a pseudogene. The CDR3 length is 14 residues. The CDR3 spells CASSASDRTHEQYF. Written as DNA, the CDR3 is TGTGCCAGCAGCGCTTCCGACAGGACCCACGAGCAGTACTTC.

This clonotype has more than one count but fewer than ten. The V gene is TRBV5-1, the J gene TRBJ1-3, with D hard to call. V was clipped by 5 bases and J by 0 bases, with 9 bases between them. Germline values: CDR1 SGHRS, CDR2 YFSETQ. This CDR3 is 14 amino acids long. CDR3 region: CASSNGASGNTIYF. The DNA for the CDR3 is TGCGCCAGCAGTAACGGCGCCTCTGGAAACACCATATATTTT.

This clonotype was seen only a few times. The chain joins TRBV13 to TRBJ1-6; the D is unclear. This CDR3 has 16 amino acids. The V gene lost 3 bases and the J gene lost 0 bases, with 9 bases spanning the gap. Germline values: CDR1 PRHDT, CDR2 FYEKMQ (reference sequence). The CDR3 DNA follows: TGTGCCAGCAGCTTGAACACTTACTCCTATAATTCACCCCTCCACTTT. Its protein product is CASSLNTYSYNSPLHF.

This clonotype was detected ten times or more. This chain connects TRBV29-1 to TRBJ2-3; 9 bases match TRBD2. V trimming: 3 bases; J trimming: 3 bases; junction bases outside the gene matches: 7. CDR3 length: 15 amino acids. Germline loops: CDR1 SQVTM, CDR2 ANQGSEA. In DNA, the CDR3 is TGCAGCGTTGAGGGAGCGGGAGGAGGGACAGATACGCAGTATTTT. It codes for CSVEGAGGGTDTQYF.

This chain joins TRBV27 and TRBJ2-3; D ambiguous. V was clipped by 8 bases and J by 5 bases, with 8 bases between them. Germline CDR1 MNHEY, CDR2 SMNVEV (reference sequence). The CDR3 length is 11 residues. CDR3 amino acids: CASPKRDTQYF. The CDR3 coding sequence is TGTGCCAGCCCGAAAAGAGATACGCAGTATTTT.

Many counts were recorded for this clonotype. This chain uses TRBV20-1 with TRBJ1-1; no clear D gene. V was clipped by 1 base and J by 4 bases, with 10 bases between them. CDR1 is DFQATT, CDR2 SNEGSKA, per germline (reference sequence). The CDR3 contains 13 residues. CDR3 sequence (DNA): TGCAGTGCTAGAGGGTCCGTTGGCACTGAAGCTTTCTTT. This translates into CSARGSVGTEAFF.

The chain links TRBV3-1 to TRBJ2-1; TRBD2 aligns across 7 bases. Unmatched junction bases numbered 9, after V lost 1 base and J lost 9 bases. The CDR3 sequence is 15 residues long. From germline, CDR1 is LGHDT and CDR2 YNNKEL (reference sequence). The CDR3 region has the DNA TGTGCCAGCAGCCAAGGCAGGACTAGTTTGCGTGAGCAGTTCTTC. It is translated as CASSQGRTSLREQFF.

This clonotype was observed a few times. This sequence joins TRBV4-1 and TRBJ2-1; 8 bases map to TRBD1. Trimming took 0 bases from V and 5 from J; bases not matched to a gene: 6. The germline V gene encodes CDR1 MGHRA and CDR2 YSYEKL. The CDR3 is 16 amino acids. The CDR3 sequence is CASSQEGRGRHNEQFF. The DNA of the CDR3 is TGCGCCAGCAGCCAAGAGGGCAGGGGGCGTCACAATGAGCAGTTCTTC.

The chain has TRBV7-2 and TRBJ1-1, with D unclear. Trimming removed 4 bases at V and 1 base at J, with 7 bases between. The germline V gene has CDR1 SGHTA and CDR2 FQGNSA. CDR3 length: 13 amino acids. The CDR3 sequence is CASSWDPNTEAFF. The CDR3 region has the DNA TGTGCCAGCAGCTGGGATCCGAACACTGAAGCTTTCTTT.

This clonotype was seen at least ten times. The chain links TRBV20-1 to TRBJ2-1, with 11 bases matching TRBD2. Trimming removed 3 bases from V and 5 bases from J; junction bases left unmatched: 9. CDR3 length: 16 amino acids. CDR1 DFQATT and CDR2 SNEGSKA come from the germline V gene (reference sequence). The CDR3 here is CSASPTSGADDNEQFF. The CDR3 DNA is TGCAGTGCTAGCCCGACTAGCGGGGCGGACGACAATGAGCAGTTCTTC.

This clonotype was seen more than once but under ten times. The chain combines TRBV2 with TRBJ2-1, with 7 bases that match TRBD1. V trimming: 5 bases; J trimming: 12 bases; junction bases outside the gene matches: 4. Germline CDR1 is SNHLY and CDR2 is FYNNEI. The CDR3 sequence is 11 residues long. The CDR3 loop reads CASSLRTGQFF. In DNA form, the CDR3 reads TGTGCCAGCAGTTTGAGGACAGGGCAGTTCTTC.

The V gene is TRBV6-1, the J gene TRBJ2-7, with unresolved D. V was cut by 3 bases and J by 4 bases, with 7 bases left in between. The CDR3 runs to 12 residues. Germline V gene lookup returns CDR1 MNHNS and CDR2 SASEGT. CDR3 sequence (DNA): TGTGCCAGCAGTGAGCAGCCTTACGAGCAGTACTTC. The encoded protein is CASSEQPYEQYF.

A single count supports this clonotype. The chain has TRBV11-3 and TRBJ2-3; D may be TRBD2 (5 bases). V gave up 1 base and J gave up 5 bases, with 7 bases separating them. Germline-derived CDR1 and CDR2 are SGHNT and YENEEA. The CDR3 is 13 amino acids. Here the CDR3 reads CASSLGLQDTQYF. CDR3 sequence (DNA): TGTGCCAGCAGCTTAGGACTACAAGATACGCAGTATTTT. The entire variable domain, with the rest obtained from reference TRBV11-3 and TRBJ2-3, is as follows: EAGVVQSPRYKIIEKKQPVAFWCNPISGHNTLYWYLQNLGQGPELLIRYENEEAVDDSQLPKDRFSAERLKGVDSTLKIQPAELGDSAVYLCASSLGLQDTQYFGPGTRLTVL.

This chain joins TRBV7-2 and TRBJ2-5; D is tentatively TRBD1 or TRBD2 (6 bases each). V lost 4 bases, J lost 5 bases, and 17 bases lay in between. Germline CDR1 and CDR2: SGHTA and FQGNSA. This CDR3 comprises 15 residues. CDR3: CASSSPQGRRETQYF. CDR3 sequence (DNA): TGTGCCAGCAGCTCGCCTCAGGGGAGGAGGGAGACCCAGTACTTC.

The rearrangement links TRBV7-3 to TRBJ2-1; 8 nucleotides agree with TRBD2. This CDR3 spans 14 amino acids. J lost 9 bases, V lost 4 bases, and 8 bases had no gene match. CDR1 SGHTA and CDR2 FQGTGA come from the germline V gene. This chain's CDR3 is CASSSTGTSSEQFF. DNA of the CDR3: TGTGCCAGCAGCTCCACCGGGACTAGTAGTGAGCAGTTCTTC.

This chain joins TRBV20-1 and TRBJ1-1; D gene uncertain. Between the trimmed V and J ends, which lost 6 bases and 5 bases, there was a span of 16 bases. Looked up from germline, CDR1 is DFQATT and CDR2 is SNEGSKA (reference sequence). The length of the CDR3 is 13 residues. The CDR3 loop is CSAESEGLTEAFF. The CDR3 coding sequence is TGCAGTGCCGAGTCGGAGGGTCTGACTGAAGCTTTCTTT.

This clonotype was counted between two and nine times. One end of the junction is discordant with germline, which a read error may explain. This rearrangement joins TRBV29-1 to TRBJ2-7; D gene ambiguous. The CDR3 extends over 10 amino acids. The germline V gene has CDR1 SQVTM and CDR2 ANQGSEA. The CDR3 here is CSVKDYEQYF. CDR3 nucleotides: TGCAGCGTTAAAGATTACGAGCAGTACTTC.

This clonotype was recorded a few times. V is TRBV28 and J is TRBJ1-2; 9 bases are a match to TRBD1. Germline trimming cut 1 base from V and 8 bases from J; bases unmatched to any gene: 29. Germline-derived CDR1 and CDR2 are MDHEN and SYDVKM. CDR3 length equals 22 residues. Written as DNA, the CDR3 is TGTGCCAGCAGTTTATTGACACCACTACAGGGGGCCCTCCCTAACACTATTTTCGGCTACACCTTC. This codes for CASSLLTPLQGALPNTIFGYTF.

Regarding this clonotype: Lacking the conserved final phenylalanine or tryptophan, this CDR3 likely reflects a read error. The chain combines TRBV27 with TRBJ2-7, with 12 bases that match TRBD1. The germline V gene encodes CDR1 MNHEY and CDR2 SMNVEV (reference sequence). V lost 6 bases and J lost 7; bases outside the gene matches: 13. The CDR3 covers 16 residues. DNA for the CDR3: TGTGCCAGCAGATTCCAAGCGGGACAGGGGGCTCGGGAGCAGTACCTC. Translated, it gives CASRFQAGQGAREQYL.